The clone carrying this T cell receptor (beta chain) was counted ten times or more. This entry comes from a study of molecular identifiers for immune sequencing clone quantification. From the PCR reads, TCRdb called clonotypes with MiXCR, one entry per CDR3 protein. The sample includes 40,000 to 45,000 distinct CDR3 sequences, 24% seen only once; the top ten take about 0.93%. V was trimmed by 3 bases and J by 0 bases, leaving 12 bases between them. Germline V lookup: CDR1 MDHEN, CDR2 SYDVKM. The CDR3 sequence is 15 residues long. This receptor was obtained from a human donor in good health. Some libraries in this study had Jurkat cell RNA spiked in. The sample was naive CD8+ T cells from blood, with Jurkat cell RNA spiked in. Subset denoted: FACS-sorted CD8+CD4-CCR7+CD45RA+ naive T cells. This chain joins TRBV28 and TRBJ2-7; D is ambiguous. The CDR3 coding sequence is TGTGCCAGCAGTTTTATCTCGGAGAACTCCTACGAGCAGTACTTC. It specifies CASSFISENSYEQYF.